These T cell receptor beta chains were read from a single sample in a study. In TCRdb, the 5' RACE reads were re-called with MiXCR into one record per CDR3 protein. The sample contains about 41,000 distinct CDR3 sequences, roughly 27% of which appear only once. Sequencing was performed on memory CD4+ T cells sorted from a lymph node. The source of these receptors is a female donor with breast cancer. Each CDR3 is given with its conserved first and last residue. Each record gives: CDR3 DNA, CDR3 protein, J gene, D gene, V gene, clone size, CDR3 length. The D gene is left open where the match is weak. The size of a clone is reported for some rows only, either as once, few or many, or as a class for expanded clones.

TGTGCCAGCAGCCAAGAATGGGGCGGCACAGATACGCAGTATTTT | CASSQEWGGTDTQYF | TRBJ2-3 | NA | TRBV14 | NA | 15
TGTGCCACCAGCCCAAGGGGGCGAGGAGATACGCAGTATTTT | CATSPRGRGDTQYF | TRBJ2-3 | TRBD1 | TRBV15 | NA | 14
TGTGCCAGCAGCAAACCCGACAGGGGCGGGAACATTCAGTACTTC | CASSKPDRGGNIQYF | TRBJ2-4 | TRBD1 | TRBV7-9 | once | 15
TGCAGTGCTAGAGATCATGGAGGGTGGGGCACAGATACGCAGTATTTT | CSARDHGGWGTDTQYF | TRBJ2-3 | NA | TRBV20-1 | few | 16
TGTGCCAGCAGCCTCCCCTTGGGGGACAAAGACTTC | CASSLPLGDKDF | TRBJ2-5 | NA | TRBV7-8 | NA | 12
TGTGCCAGCATGATTGGGGTGATCGGCTACACCTTC | CASMIGVIGYTF | TRBJ1-2 | NA | TRBV2 | few | 12
TGTGCCAGCAGCTCCGAAGCGGGAGGCCCCTACGAGCAGTACTTC | CASSSEAGGPYEQYF | TRBJ2-7 | TRBD2 | TRBV7-3 | NA | 15
TGTGCCAGCAGCCACGACAGGGTTGGTGAGCAGTTCTTC | CASSHDRVGEQFF | TRBJ2-1 | TRBD1 | TRBV3-1 | few | 13
TGTGCCACCAGGGACAGTTACAATGAGCAGTTCTTC | CATRDSYNEQFF | TRBJ2-1 | NA | TRBV24-1 | few | 12
TGTTCATCATGGGGGGTGTACACAGATACGCAGTATTTT | CSSWGVYTDTQYF | TRBJ2-3 | NA | TRBV12-3/TRBV12-4 | few | 13
TGCAGCGTTGAAAACGGGAACACTGAAGCTTTCTTT | CSVENGNTEAFF | TRBJ1-1 | NA | TRBV29-1 | NA | 12
TGTGCCAGCAACGAGGGGGGACTAATAGGAGCTGAAGCTTTCTTT | CASNEGGLIGAEAFF | TRBJ1-1 | NA | TRBV6-1 | few | 15
TGCGCCAGCAGTCCGGGACAGGGAAATGAAAAACTGTTTTTT | CASSPGQGNEKLFF | TRBJ1-4 | TRBD1 | TRBV4-1 | few | 14
TGTGCCAGCAGTGAATTGGCCAGGGGGACCTACGAGCAGTACTTC | CASSELARGTYEQYF | TRBJ2-7 | TRBD1 | TRBV6-1 | NA | 15
TGTGCCAGCCACAGAAGAATACAGGGGCCAGGGGATACGCAGTATTTT | CASHRRIQGPGDTQYF | TRBJ2-3 | TRBD1 | TRBV5-6 | NA | 16
TGTGCCAGCAGTTACGACAGGGAGCTAGACAATGAGCAGTTCTTC | CASSYDRELDNEQFF | TRBJ2-1 | TRBD1 | TRBV6-5 | few | 15
TGTGCCAGCACGAAGGGCAGGGCCTACGAGCAGTACTTC | CASTKGRAYEQYF | TRBJ2-7 | NA | TRBV5-6 | NA | 13
TGTGCCAGCAGTTTACACGGGGCAGACATTCAGTACTTC | CASSLHGADIQYF | TRBJ2-4 | NA | TRBV27 | NA | 13
TGTGCCAGCAGCCCGGGCCAAGCGGTGGACATTCAGTACTTC | CASSPGQAVDIQYF | TRBJ2-4 | NA | TRBV5-5 | few | 14
TGCGCCAGCAGCCGACTCAGTGACCAGCGGGATACGCAGTATTTT | CASSRLSDQRDTQYF | TRBJ2-3 | NA | TRBV4-3 | few | 15
TGTGCCACCAGCAGAGATAGCACAGGGGTTTACGAGCAGTACTTC | CATSRDSTGVYEQYF | TRBJ2-7 | TRBD1 | TRBV15 | few | 15
TGTGCCAGCAGCCAGGGACAGGGGAGCGCAGATACGCAGTATTTT | CASSQGQGSADTQYF | TRBJ2-3 | TRBD1 | TRBV4-2 | few | 15
TGTGCCAGCAGCCCAGTGGGGACGAGGGCGCCCCAGCATTTT | CASSPVGTRAPQHF | TRBJ1-5 | NA | TRBV6-5 | NA | 14
TGTGCCAGCAGCCCGGGACAGCTGTACGATCAGCCCCAGCATTTT | CASSPGQLYDQPQHF | TRBJ1-5 | TRBD1 | TRBV6-6 | medium-sized | 15
TGTGCCAGCAGTTACTCGGCGGAGGGGGGCTACACCTTC | CASSYSAEGGYTF | TRBJ1-2 | NA | TRBV6-5 | NA | 13
TGCGCCAGCAGCCAAGAAGAGATACAGGACACTGGAAACACCATATATTTT | CASSQEEIQDTGNTIYF | TRBJ1-3 | NA | TRBV4-3 | NA | 17
TGTGCCAGCAGCGTATGGGGCGATGGTGGCGAGCAGTACTTC | CASSVWGDGGEQYF | TRBJ2-7 | NA | TRBV9 | NA | 14
TGTGCCAGCAGTAAGAGCGGGGACCGGTTTGAGACCCAGTACTTC | CASSKSGDRFETQYF | TRBJ2-5 | TRBD2 | TRBV12-3/TRBV12-4 | NA | 15
TGCGCCAGCAGCCAAGTCTCCCGGGACAGGCGCTATTTT | CASSQVSRDRRYF | TRBJ2-3 | TRBD1 | TRBV4-2 | NA | 13
TGTGCCAGCAGCTCGCCGGGACAGGGACCAGATACGCAGTATTTT | CASSSPGQGPDTQYF | TRBJ2-3 | TRBD1 | TRBV7-9 | once | 15
TGCGCCAGCGCTACGACCGTCGGGGGTAGCGACTATGGCTACACCTTC | CASATTVGGSDYGYTF | TRBJ1-2 | NA | TRBV4-1 | few | 16
TGCGCCAGCAGCCTTAGCGGGAGGGATTACAATGAGCAGTTCTTC | CASSLSGRDYNEQFF | TRBJ2-1 | TRBD2 | TRBV5-1 | NA | 15
TGCAGCGTTGAAGATCGGAGGGAATTCACAGATACGCAGTATTTT | CSVEDRREFTDTQYF | TRBJ2-3 | NA | TRBV29-1 | NA | 15
TGTGCCAGCGGGGGGATCCAGCCCCAGCATTTT | CASGGIQPQHF | TRBJ1-5 | NA | TRBV6-2/TRBV6-3 | many | 11
TGCAGCGTTGTACAGGGATACAATGAGCAGTTCTTC | CSVVQGYNEQFF | TRBJ2-1 | NA | TRBV29-1 | once | 12
TGTGCCAGCAGTCCCGACAGGGGGCTGGACAATGAGCAGTTCTTC | CASSPDRGLDNEQFF | TRBJ2-1 | TRBD1 | TRBV27 | NA | 15
TGTGCCAGCAGCGAATCCGCCGGGACATCTCAAAACGAGCAGTACTTC | CASSESAGTSQNEQYF | TRBJ2-7 | NA | TRBV7-6 | few | 16
TGCGCCAGCAGCTTGGCGGGCGGGAGATCCTACAATGAGCAGTTCTTC | CASSLAGGRSYNEQFF | TRBJ2-1 | TRBD2 | TRBV5-1 | few | 16
TGTGCCAGCAGTTTTGACAGGGTCCAAGAGACCCAGTACTTC | CASSFDRVQETQYF | TRBJ2-5 | TRBD1 | TRBV27 | NA | 14